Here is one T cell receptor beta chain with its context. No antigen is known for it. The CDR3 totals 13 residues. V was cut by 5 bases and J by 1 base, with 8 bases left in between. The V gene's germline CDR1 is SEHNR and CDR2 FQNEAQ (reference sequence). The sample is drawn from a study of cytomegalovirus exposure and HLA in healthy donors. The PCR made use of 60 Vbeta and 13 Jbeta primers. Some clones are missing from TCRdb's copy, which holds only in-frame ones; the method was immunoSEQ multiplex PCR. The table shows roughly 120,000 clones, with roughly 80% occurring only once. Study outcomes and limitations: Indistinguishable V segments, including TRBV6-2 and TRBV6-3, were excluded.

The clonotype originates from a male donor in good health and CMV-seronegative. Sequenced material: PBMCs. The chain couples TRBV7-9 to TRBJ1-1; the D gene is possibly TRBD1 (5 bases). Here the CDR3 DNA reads TGTGCCAGCAGCGGACACCAGAACACTGAAGCTTTCTTT. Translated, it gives CASSGHQNTEAFF.